The 14 T cell receptor beta chains given below trace back to one sample, sequenced in a study of PD-L1 blockade in urothelial cancer. TCRdb's table, derived via immunoSEQ multiplex PCR, lists solely in-frame clones and lacks some. There are more than 55,000 clones in the sample; roughly 81% occur only once, and 5% to 7% lies in the top ten. Documented time point: pretreatment peripheral blood. The sample was PBMCs, taken around atezolizumab (anti-PD-L1) treatment. These receptors were obtained from a man between 70 and 80 years old with urothelial cancer.

This clone was found a few times. J is TRBJ1-1 and V is TRBV2; 8 bases line up with TRBD1. The CDR3 contains 14 residues. V gave up 7 bases and J gave up 0 bases; unmatched junction bases: 4. Germline V gives CDR1 SNHLY, CDR2 FYNNEI. The CDR3 sequence is CASTQTGVNTEAFF. In nucleotides, the CDR3 is TGTGCCAGCACTCAGACAGGGGTGAACACTGAAGCTTTCTTT.

The rearrangement joins TRBV2 to TRBJ2-3, with 9 bases matching TRBD1. V gave up 8 bases and J gave up 4 bases; unmatched junction bases: 7. The CDR3 spans 14 residues. CDR1 and CDR2 from the germline V gene are SNHLY and FYNNEI. CDR3 DNA sequence: TGTGCCAGCGGGACAGGGAGTTGGGCAGATACGCAGTATTTT. Amino acids: CASGTGSWADTQYF.

The chain is built from TRBV6-1 and TRBJ1-1; D unclear. The germline CDR1 and CDR2 sequences are MNHNS and SASEGT. CDR3 length: 12 residues. The germline V and J ends were trimmed by 7 bases and 4 bases, with 10 bases remaining between them. The CDR3 DNA reads as TGTGCCAGCATTAAGGGAGTCACTGAAGCTTTCTTT. Its protein product is CASIKGVTEAFF.

This rearrangement joins TRBV21-1 to TRBJ2-1; no check of the table's D call, TRBD1, against the DNA was made. TRBV21-1 has pseudogene status. This CDR3 has 14 residues. As DNA, the CDR3 is TGTGCCAGCAGCAAAGGTCAGGGCAACAATGAGCAGTTCTTC. Residues: CASSKGQGNNEQFF.

CDR3 loop: CASSVDAGGPVTQYF. The CDR3 bases are TGTGCCAGCAGCGTAGATGCAGGGGGGCCAGTGACCCAGTACTTC. The chain couples TRBV9 to TRBJ2-5; D is possibly TRBD1 (7 bases). CDR1 is SGDLS, CDR2 YYNGEE, per germline. The CDR3 runs to 15 residues. Trimming removed 0 bases at V and 7 bases at J, with 16 bases between.

This clone was recorded once. The V gene is TRBV7-2, the J gene TRBJ2-2; D unresolved. The germline CDR1 and CDR2 sequences are SGHTA and FQGNSA. The CDR3 is 15 residues long. Trimming stripped 2 bases from V and 1 base from J, with 8 bases between. Here the CDR3 reads CASSLPVLNTGELFF. The CDR3 DNA sequence: TGTGCCAGCAGCTTACCGGTATTGAACACCGGGGAGCTGTTTTTT. The full variable domain, completed using reference TRBV7-2 and TRBJ2-2, is GAGVSQSPSNKVTEKGKDVELRCDPISGHTALYWYRQSLGQGLEFLIYFQGNSAPDKSGLPSDRFSAERTGGSVSTLTIQRTQQEDSAVYLCASSLPVLNTGELFFGEGSRLTVL.

This clone was detected only once. V is TRBV30 and J is TRBJ2-7, with D possibly matching TRBD2 (5 bases). Germline loops: CDR1 GTSNPN, CDR2 SVGIG (reference sequence). There are 15 residues in the CDR3. Trimming stripped 0 bases from V and 2 bases from J, with 14 bases between. The CDR3, as DNA: TGTGCCTGGAGTGTACATGGAGGCCCGGCCTACGAGCAGTACTTC. Its protein product is CAWSVHGGPAYEQYF.

V gene TRBV11-3 combines with J gene TRBJ2-5; TRBD2 agrees at 15 bases. CDR3 length equals 16 residues. In germline, CDR1 is SGHNT, CDR2 YENEEA. Trimming cost V 4 bases and J 4 bases; bases outside gene matches: 4. The CDR3 loop reads CASSSQGLAGGETQYF. The CDR3 DNA is TGTGCCAGCAGCTCCCAGGGACTAGCGGGAGGAGAGACCCAGTACTTC.

The rearrangement joins TRBV6-1 to TRBJ2-7; 9 bases agree with TRBD1. This CDR3 has 15 amino acids. The J segment lost 5 bases and the V segment lost 6 bases, leaving 11 bases of the junction unmatched. Germline CDR1 and CDR2: MNHNS and SASEGT. CDR3 amino acids: CASSRPGQGPNEQYF. The CDR3 bases are TGTGCCAGCAGCCGGCCGGGACAGGGCCCCAACGAGCAGTACTTC.

The J gene is TRBJ1-1, the V gene TRBV6-1; D is unresolved. CDR3 size: 14 residues. The V and J ends lost 0 bases and 5 bases respectively, with 10 bases between them. Germline assignment: CDR1 MNHNS and CDR2 SASEGT. The CDR3: CASSEALPVTEAFF. The CDR3 coding sequence is TGTGCCAGCAGTGAAGCGCTGCCAGTAACTGAAGCTTTCTTT.

V is TRBV5-1 and J is TRBJ2-6, with TRBD1 matching 8 bases. The CDR3 covers 18 residues. From germline, CDR1 is SGHRS and CDR2 YFSETQ. V gave up 0 bases and J gave up 0 bases; unmatched junction bases: 5. CDR3 region: CASSLEGRGLSGANVLTF. For the CDR3, the DNA is TGCGCCAGCAGCTTGGAGGGCAGGGGGCTCTCTGGGGCCAACGTCCTGACTTTC.

A word on this clone: Just one base apart from a much larger clone, this may be a read error. CDR3 in amino acids: CASSLEAMNTEAFF. The CDR3 coding sequence is TGCGCCAGCAGCTTGGAAGCCATGAACACTGAAGCTTTCTTT. The chain combines TRBV5-1 with TRBJ1-1; the D is unclear. Germline V gene sequence: CDR1 SGHRS, CDR2 YFSETQ. The CDR3 consists of 14 residues. Trimming stripped 0 bases from V and 0 bases from J, with 6 bases between.

The rearrangement joins TRBV27 to TRBJ2-5; 14 nucleotides line up with TRBD2. The V gene end was trimmed by 3 bases and the J gene end by 5 bases; junction bases not matched to a gene: 5. The germline gives CDR1 MNHEY, CDR2 SMNVEV (reference sequence). This CDR3 comprises 16 residues. CDR3 sequence: CASSFGTSGSGETQYF. CDR3 DNA sequence: TGTGCCAGCAGTTTTGGGACTAGCGGGAGTGGTGAGACCCAGTACTTC.

The chain uses TRBV28 and TRBJ1-2, with D hard to call. The V and J ends lost 3 bases and 5 bases respectively, with 16 bases between them. Germline CDR1 MDHEN, CDR2 SYDVKM. This CDR3 region has 15 residues. CDR3 amino acids: CASSLPPAGSYGYTF. The CDR3 bases are TGTGCCAGCAGTTTGCCCCCGGCAGGCTCGTATGGCTACACCTTC.